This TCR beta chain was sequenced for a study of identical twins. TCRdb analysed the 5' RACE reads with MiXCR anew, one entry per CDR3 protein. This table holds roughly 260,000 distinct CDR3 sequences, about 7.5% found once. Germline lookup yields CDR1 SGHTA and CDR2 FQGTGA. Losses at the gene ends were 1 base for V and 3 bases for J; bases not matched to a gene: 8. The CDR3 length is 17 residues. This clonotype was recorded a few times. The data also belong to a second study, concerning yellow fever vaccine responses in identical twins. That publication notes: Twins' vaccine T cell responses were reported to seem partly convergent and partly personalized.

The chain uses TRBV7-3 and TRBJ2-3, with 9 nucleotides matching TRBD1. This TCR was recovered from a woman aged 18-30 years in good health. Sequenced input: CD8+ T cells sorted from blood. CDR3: CASSLNSGTGTTDTQYF. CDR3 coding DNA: TGTGCCAGCAGCTTAAATTCAGGGACAGGGACAACAGATACGCAGTATTTT.